This T cell receptor beta chain is drawn from a study of shared clonotypes between healthy human individuals. The overall study: Each donor's CD4 naive and CD4 memory cells filled three plates apiece, CD8 naive two, and CD8 memory one.

Clones were sequenced by immunoSEQ multiplex PCR, and TCRdb holds only the in-frame ones, with some missing. The sample lists 1.4 million or so clones, approximately 98.5% seen once, with around 0.33% in the top ten. The V gene's germline CDR1 is MNHNS and CDR2 SASEGT. Losses at the gene ends were 8 bases for V and 5 bases for J; bases not matched to a gene: 7. The CDR3 runs to 14 residues. The specimen sequenced was naive CD4+ T cells sorted from blood. The sample's subset: CD45RA+ positively selected. V usage is TRBV6-1 and J usage is TRBJ1-5, with TRBD1 matching over 9 bases. The receptor comes from a man younger than 45 in good health. The CDR3 sequence is CASRLTGGYQPQHF. The CDR3 region has the DNA TGTGCCAGCCGCCTGACAGGGGGATATCAGCCCCAGCATTTT.